The entry below describes one TCR beta chain. The antigen it binds to is not known. The junction and the germline gene differ at one end; a read error may be behind it. CDR1 and CDR2 were assigned from the germline V gene as LGHNA and YNFKEQ. The CDR3 runs 14 amino acids, cysteine and phenylalanine included. The read is trimmed to its CDR3 DNA, 42 bases read in frame from base 1. These data are taken from a study of blood T cells in healthy people across ages (dated by TCRdb to about 2015). About the investigation overall: In model experiments, roughly one uniquely barcoded TCR beta cDNA molecule per two T cells was captured by template switching. Two additional independent replicas of 1 million unique cDNA reads from the same blood draw were analyzed for two donors (one aged 18 to 29 and one aged 80 or older). Four age groups were formed from the donors: young (average about 17 years), middle-aged (more than 35), aged (roughly 58) and long-lived (less than 85). To avoid experimental bias, donors of different ages were distributed randomly across sequencing lanes. The study measured age-related changes in TCR beta repertoire diversity using deep sequencing normalized with unique cDNA molecular identifiers. What the study reported, not specific to this receptor: Compared with the aged group, more naive CD4+ T cells, fewer expanded clones and increased TCR diversity were shown by the long-lived group, suggesting age selection. Total diversity estimates from one million sequenced T cells were considered lower bounds and underestimates. As age increased, observed TCR beta diversity per million T cells dropped in a roughly linear way, and a significant reduction was already evident by age roughly 36. The percentage of naive T cells measured by flow cytometry correlated strongly with observed TCR beta diversity. Since profiling was done on bulk unsorted PBMCs, naive and antigen-experienced compartments could not be conclusively compared. Donor CMV infection status was unknown, potentially confounding age-related changes in expanded clonotypes.

The method was 5' RACE. Sequencing used an Illumina HiSeq 2500. The second PCR ran for roughly 6 to 11 cycles and used a J-beta primer mix along with a sample-barcoded 5' primer. A template-switch 5' adaptor carrying 12 random nucleotides introduced a unique molecular identifier onto each TCR beta cDNA molecule. Each sample yielded at least 2.5 million CDR3-containing paired-end reads. First-strand cDNA synthesis was performed from all RNA using the Mint cDNA synthesis kit, with priming by a TRBC-specific oligonucleotide. All cDNA was treated with uracil-DNA glycosylase and then went through a first 18-cycle PCR with the universal primers M1SS and BC2_uni_R. Concerning the study's data processing: Normalization of each sample was performed by random selection of 1 million high-quality reads, each carrying a distinct molecular identifier. Reads with shared molecular identifiers were discarded instead of being binned into consensus sequences. MiTCR, set to a Q25 quality threshold and the strictest error-elimination algorithm, was used for CDR3 identification, clonotype clustering and error correction. A nonparametric unseen species model with Euler transformation was used to estimate lower-bound total TCR beta diversity. Using fastp trimming at Q25 and MiXCR clonotype assembly, TCRdb reanalyzed the public sequencing data and kept in-frame beta chains. Each CDR3 protein gets just one entry, which takes the most common genes and DNA from the rows behind it. TCRdb's processing, not the authors' own work, is the source of the V and J calls. The sample table holds fewer than 1.5 million distinct CDR3 sequences, of which 42% were seen once. Together, the top ten hold 7.9% of the sample.

The approximately 39 donors, aged roughly 6 to 95 years, were systemically healthy Caucasian individuals from Russia. Each donor gave 8 to 10 milliliters of peripheral blood, collected into EDTA-treated Vacutainer tubes. Ficoll-Paque density-gradient centrifugation was used to isolate PBMCs, with at least 6 million per sample. Trizol reagent was used to extract total RNA from the PBMCs, yielding at least 5.5 micrograms per sample. Naive CD45RAhigh/CD27high T cell percentages were measured by flow cytometry on a PBMC aliquot from every donor. Sequencing was carried out using blood. The sequence joins TRBV4-2 to TRBJ2-7, with no confidently assigned D gene. This TCR was sampled from a woman aged 18-29 years in good health. CDR3 reads: CASSQDIGSYEQHF. In nucleotides, the sequence is TGTGCCAGCAGCCAAGATATAGGCAGCTACGAGCAGCACTTC.